This T cell receptor beta chain came from a study of glioma-infiltrating T cells. Study-level results: CDR3 overlap between tissue and blood was very small. Tissue-blood divergence was below expectation in non-neoplastic patients, above in gliomas.

Note on this clonotype: Its antigen remains unidentified.

The iRepertoire nested amplicon-rescue multiplex PCR amplified TCR alpha and beta CDR3s from RNA. One-step reverse transcription and amplification started from approximately 100-400 ng of tissue mRNA or PBMC total RNA. Using its own MiXCR run on the multiplex PCR reads, TCRdb lists one record per CDR3 protein. The data contain fewer than 250,000 distinct CDR3 sequences, approximately 30% of them singletons. This CDR3 spans 19 amino acids. Losses at the gene ends were 3 bases for V and 6 bases for J; bases not matched to a gene: 15. CDR1 is ENHRY and CDR2 is SYGVKD in the germline V gene. This clonotype was sampled from a human donor with low-grade glioma or glioblastoma, undergoing nonglioma brain surgery, or in good health (not recorded which). V usage is TRBV10-3 and J usage is TRBJ2-1; 12 nucleotides line up with TRBD2. The sequenced material came from glioma tissue, nonneoplastic brain tissue, or PBMCs (not recorded which). CDR3 sequence reads: CAISEGRLAGGPSSNEQFF. The DNA of the CDR3 is TGTGCCATCAGTGAAGGAAGGCTAGCGGGAGGGCCGAGCAGCAATGAGCAGTTCTTC.